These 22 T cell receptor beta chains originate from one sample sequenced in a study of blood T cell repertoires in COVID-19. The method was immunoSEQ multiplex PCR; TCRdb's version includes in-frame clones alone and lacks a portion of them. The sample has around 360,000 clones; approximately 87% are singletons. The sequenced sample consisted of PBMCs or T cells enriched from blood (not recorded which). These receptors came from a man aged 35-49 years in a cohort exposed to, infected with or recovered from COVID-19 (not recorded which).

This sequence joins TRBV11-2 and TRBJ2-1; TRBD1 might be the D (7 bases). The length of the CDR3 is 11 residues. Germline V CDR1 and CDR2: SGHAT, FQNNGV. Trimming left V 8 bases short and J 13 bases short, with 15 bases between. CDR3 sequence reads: CASGRRDSQFF. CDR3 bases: TGTGCCAGCGGAAGGCGGGACAGTCAGTTCTTC.

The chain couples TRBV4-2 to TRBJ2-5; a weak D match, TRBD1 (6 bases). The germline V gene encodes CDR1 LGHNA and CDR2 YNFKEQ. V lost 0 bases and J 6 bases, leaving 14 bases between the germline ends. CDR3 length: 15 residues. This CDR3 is CASSQDLGQGKTQYF. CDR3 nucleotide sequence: TGTGCCAGCAGCCAAGATCTTGGGCAGGGGAAGACCCAGTACTTC.

The CDR3 DNA reads TGCGCCAGTTCACTAGCGGGAGACTACGAGCAGTACTTC. The encoded protein is CASSLAGDYEQYF. The chain couples TRBV10-1 to TRBJ2-7; 11 nucleotides agree with TRBD2. The germline CDR1 and CDR2 sequences are WNHNN and SYGVQD (reference sequence). Losses at the gene ends were 9 bases for V and 3 bases for J; bases not matched to a gene: 4. This CDR3 is 13 amino acids long.

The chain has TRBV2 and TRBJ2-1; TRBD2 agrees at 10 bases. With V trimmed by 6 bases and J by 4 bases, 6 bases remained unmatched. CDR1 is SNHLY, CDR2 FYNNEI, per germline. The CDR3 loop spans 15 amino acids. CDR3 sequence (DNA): TGTGCCAGCAGCGTAGCGGGAGGAGGATACAATGAGCAGTTCTTC. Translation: CASSVAGGGYNEQFF.

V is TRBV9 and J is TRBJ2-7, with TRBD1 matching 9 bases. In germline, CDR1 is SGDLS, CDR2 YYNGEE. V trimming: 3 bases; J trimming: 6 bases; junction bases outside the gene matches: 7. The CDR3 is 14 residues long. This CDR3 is CASSAGQGYSEQYF. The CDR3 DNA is TGTGCCAGCAGCGCCGGACAGGGGTATAGCGAGCAGTACTTC.

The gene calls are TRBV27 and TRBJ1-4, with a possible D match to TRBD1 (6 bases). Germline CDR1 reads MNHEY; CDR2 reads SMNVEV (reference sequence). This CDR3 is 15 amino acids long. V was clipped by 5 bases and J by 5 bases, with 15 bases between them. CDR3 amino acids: CASSLHQQGNEKLFF. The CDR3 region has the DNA TGTGCCAGCAGTCTACATCAACAGGGAAATGAAAAACTGTTTTTT.

The chain's CDR3 is CASSILAVAAYNEQFF. CDR3 DNA sequence: TGTGCCAGTAGTATATTGGCGGTAGCAGCCTACAATGAGCAGTTCTTC. The V call is TRBV19, the J call TRBJ2-1; no firm D call. The CDR3 contains 16 residues. The germline V gene encodes CDR1 LNHDA and CDR2 SQIVND (reference sequence). Trimming pared 2 bases from V and 2 bases from J, leaving 13 bases between. Full variable domain (outside the CDR3, taken from reference TRBV19 and TRBJ2-1): DGGITQSPKYLFRKEGQNVTLSCEQNLNHDAMYWYRQDPGQGLRLIYYSQIVNDFQKGDIAEGYSVSREKKESFPLTVTSAQKNPTAFYLCASSILAVAAYNEQFFGPGTRLTVL.

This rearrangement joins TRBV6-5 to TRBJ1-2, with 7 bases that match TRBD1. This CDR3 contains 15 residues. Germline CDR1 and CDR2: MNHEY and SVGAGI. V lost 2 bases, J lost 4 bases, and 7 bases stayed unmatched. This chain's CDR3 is CASSYRPKGAYGYTF. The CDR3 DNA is TGTGCCAGCAGTTACAGGCCAAAGGGGGCCTATGGCTACACCTTC.

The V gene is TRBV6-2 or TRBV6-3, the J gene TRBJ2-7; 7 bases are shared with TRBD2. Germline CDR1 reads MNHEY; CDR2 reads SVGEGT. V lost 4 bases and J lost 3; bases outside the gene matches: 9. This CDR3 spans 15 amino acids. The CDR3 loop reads CASSWGGVIIYEQYF. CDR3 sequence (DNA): TGTGCCAGCAGTTGGGGGGGAGTGATAATCTACGAGCAGTACTTC.

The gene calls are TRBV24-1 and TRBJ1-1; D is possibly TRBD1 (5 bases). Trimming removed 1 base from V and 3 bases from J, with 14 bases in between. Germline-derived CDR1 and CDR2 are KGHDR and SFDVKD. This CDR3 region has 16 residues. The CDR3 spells CATSDFPGLGYTEAFF. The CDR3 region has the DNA TGTGCCACCAGTGATTTCCCAGGGCTGGGGTACACTGAAGCTTTCTTT.

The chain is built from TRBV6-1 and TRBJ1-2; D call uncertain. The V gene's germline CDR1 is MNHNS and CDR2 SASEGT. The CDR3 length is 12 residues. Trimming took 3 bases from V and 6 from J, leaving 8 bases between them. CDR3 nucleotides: TGTGCCAGCAGTGATACCGGGAATGGCTACACCTTC. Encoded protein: CASSDTGNGYTF.

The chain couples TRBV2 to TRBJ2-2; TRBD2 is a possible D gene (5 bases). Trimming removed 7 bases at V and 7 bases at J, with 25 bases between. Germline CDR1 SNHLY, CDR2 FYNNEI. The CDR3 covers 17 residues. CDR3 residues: CASIPPVGSSSGGELFF. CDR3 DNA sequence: TGTGCCAGCATCCCTCCTGTGGGGTCAAGCAGCGGCGGGGAGCTGTTTTTT.

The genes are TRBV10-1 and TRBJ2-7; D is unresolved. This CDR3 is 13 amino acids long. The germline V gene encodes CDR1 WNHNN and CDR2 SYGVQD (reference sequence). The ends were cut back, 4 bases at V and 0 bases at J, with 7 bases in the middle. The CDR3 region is CASSGQNSYEQYF. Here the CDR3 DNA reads TGCGCCAGCAGTGGCCAGAACTCCTACGAGCAGTACTTC.

CDR3 nucleotide sequence: TGTGCCATCAGCGGACTAGAGGACACCGGGGAGCTGTTTTTT. It translates to CAISGLEDTGELFF. The chain carries TRBV10-3 and TRBJ2-2; 7 bases align to TRBD2. CDR1 ENHRY and CDR2 SYGVKD come from the germline V gene. Losses at the gene ends were 6 bases for V and 3 bases for J; bases not matched to a gene: 4. This CDR3 region has 14 residues.

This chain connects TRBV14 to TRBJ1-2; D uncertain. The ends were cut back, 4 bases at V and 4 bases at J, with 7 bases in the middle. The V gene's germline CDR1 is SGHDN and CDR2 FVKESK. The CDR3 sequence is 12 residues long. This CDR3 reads CASSLNTYGYTF. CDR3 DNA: TGTGCCAGCAGCCTTAACACCTATGGCTACACCTTC.

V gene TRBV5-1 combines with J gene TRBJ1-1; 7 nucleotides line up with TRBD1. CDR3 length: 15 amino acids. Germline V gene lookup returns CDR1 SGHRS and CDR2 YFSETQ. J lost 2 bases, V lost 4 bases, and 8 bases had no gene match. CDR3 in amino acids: CASSPRRQGNTEAFF. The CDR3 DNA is TGCGCCAGCAGCCCCAGGAGACAGGGAAACACTGAAGCTTTCTTT.

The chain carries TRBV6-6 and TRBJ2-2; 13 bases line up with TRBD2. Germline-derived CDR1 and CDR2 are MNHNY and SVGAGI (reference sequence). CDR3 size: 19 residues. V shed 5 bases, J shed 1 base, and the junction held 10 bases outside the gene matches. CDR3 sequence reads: CASSQPPGLAGRNTGELFF. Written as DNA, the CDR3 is TGTGCCAGCAGTCAACCTCCGGGACTAGCGGGAAGGAACACCGGGGAGCTGTTTTTT.

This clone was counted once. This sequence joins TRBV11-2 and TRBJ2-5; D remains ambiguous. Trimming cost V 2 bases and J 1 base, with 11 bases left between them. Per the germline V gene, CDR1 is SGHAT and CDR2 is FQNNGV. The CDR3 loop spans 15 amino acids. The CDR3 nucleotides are TGTGCCAGCAGCTTAAATGGGCTGTCCCAAGAGACCCAGTACTTC. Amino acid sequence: CASSLNGLSQETQYF.

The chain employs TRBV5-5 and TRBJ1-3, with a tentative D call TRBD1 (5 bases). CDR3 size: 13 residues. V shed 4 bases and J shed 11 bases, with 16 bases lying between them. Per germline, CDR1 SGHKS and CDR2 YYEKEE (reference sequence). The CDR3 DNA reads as TGTGCCAGCAGCGCGCGGGACTTGGACCCCATATATTTT. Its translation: CASSARDLDPIYF.

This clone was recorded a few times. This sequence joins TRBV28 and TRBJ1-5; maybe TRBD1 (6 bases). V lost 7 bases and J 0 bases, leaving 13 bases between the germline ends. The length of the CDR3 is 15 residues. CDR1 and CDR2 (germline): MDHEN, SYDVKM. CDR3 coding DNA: TGTGCCAGCACATCCGGGACAAATAGCAATCAGCCCCAGCATTTT. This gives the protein CASTSGTNSNQPQHF.

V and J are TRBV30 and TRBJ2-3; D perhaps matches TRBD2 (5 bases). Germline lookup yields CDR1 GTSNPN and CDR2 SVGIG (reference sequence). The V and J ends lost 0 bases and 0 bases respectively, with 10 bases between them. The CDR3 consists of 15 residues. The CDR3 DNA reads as TGTGCCTGGAGTGTACTACGGGGTAGCACAGATACGCAGTATTTT. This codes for CAWSVLRGSTDTQYF.

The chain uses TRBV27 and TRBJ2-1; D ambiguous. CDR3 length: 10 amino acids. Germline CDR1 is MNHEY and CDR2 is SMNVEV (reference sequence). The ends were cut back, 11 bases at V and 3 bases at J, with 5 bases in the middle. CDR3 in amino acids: CASGYNEQFF. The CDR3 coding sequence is TGTGCCTCGGGCTACAATGAGCAGTTCTTC.